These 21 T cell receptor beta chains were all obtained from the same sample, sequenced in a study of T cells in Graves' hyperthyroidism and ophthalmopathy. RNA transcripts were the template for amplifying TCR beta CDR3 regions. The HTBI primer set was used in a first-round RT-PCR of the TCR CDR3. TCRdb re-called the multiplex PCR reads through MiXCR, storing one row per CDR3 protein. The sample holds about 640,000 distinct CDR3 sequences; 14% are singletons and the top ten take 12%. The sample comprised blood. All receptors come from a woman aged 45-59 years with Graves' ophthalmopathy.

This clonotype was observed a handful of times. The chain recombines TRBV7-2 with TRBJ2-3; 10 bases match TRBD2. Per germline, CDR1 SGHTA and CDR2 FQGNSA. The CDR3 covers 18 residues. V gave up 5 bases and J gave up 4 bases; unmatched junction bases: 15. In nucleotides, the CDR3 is TGTGCCAGCAGCCCCCGGGGGCTAGCGGGAGTTAATCCAGATACGCAGTATTTT. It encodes CASSPRGLAGVNPDTQYF.

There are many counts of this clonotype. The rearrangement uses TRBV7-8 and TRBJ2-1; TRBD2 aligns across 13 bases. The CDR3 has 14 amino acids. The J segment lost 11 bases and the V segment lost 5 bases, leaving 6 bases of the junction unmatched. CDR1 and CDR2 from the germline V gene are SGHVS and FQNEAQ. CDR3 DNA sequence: TGTGCCAGCAGCACAGGGACTAGCGGGGCGAAGCAGTTCTTC. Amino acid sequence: CASSTGTSGAKQFF.

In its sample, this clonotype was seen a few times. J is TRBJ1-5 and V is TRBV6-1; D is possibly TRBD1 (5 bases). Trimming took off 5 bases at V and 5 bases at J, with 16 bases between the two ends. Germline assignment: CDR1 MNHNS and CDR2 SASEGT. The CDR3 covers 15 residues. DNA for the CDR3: TGTGCCAGCAGTTCCGGGCCGGGAGGGGATCAGCCCCAGCATTTT. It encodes CASSSGPGGDQPQHF.

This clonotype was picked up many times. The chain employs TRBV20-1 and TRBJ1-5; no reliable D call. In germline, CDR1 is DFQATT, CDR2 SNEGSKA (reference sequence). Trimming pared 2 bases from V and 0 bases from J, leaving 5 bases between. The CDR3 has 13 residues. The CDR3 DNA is TGCAGTGCTAGAAGGGATAGCAATCAGCCCCAGCATTTT. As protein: CSARRDSNQPQHF.

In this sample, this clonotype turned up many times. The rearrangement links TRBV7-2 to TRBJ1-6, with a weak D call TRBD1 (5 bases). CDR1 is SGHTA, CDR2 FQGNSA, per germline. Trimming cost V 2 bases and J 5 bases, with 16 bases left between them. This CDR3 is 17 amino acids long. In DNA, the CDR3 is TGTGCCAGCAGCTTATGGTTCGGGGGACTCAATAATTCACCCCTCCACTTT. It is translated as CASSLWFGGLNNSPLHF.

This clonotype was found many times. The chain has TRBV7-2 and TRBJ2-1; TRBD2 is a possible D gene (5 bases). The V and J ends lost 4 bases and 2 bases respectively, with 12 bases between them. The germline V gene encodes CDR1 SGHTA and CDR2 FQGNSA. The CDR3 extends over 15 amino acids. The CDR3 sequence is CASSSRVGTYNEQFF. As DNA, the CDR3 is TGTGCCAGCAGCTCCCGAGTCGGGACCTACAATGAGCAGTTCTTC.

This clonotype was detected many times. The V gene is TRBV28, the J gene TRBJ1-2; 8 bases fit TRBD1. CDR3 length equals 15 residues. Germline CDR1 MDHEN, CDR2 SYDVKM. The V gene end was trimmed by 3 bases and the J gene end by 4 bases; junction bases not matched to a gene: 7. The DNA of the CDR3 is TGTGCCAGCAGTTTCCTTGACAGGGGTGCCTATGGCTACACCTTC. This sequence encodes CASSFLDRGAYGYTF.

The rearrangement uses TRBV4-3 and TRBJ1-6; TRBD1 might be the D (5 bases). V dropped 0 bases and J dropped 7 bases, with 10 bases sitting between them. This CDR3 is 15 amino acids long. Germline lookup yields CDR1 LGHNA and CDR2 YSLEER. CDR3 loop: CASSQDSRANSPLHF. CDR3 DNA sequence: TGCGCCAGCAGCCAAGATAGCAGGGCGAATTCACCCCTCCACTTT.

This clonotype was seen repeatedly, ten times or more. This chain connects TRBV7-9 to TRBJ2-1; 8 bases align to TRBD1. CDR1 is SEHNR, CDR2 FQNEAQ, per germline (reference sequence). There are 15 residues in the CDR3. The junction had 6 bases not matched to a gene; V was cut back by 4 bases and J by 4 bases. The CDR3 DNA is TGTGCCAGCAGCTCTCCGGGACAGGTGTACAATGAGCAGTTCTTC. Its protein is CASSSPGQVYNEQFF.

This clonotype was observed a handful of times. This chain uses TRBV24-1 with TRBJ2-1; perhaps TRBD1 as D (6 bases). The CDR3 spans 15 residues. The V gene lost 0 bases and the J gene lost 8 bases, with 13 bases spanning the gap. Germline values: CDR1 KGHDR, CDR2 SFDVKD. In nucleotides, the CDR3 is TGTGCCACCAGTGATTTGGGGCAGGGGCGGGATGAGCAGTTCTTC. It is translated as CATSDLGQGRDEQFF.

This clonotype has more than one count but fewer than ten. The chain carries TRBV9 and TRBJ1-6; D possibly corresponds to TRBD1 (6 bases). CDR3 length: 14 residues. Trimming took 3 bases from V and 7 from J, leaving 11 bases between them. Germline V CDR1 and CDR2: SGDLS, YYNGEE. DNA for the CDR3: TGTGCCAGCAGCGGAGAGAGGGGGAATTCACCCCTCCACTTT. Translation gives CASSGERGNSPLHF. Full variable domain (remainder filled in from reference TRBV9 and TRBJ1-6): DSGVTQTPKHLITATGQRVTLRCSPRSGDLSVYWYQQSLDQGLQFLIQYYNGEERAKGNILERFSAQQFPDLHSELNLSSLELGDSALYFCASSGERGNSPLHFGNGTRLTVT.

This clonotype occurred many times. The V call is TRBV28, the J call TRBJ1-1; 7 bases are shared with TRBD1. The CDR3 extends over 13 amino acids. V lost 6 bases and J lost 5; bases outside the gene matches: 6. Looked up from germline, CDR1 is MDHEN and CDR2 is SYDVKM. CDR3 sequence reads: CASREGARTEAFF. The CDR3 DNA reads TGTGCCAGCAGAGAGGGGGCGCGGACTGAAGCTTTCTTT.

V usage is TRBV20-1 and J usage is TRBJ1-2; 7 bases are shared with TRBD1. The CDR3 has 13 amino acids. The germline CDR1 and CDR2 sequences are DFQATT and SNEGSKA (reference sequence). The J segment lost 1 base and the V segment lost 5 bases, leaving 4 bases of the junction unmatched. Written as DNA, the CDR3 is TGCAGTGCTCCGCGACAGGGTAACTATGGCTACACCTTC. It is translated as CSAPRQGNYGYTF.

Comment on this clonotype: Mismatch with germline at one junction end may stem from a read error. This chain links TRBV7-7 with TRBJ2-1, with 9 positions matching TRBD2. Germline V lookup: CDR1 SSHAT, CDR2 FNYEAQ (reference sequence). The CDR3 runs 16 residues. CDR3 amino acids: CASSLVAGVVGNEQFF. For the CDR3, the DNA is TGTGCTAGCAGCTTAGTAGCGGGAGTGGTGGGCAATGAGCAGTTCTTC. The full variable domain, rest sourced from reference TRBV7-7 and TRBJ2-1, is GAGVSQSPRYKVTKRGQDVTLRCDPISSHATLYWYQQALGQGPEFLTYFNYEAQPDKSGLPSDRFSAERPEGSISTLTIQRTEQRDSAMYRCASSLVAGVVGNEQFFGPGTRLTVL.

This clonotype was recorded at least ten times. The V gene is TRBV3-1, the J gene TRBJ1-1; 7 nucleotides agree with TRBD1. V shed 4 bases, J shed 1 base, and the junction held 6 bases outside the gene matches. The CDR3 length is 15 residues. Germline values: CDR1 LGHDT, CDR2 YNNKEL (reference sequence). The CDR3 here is CASSPKTGTNTEAFF. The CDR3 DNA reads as TGTGCCAGCAGCCCCAAGACAGGGACGAACACTGAAGCTTTCTTT.

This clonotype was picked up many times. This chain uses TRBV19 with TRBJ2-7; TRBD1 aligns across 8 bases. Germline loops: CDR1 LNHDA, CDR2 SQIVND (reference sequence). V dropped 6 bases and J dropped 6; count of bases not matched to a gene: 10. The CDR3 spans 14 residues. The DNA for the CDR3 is TGTGCCAGTAGCCGAGGACAGGGATCGTTCGAGCAGTACTTC. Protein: CASSRGQGSFEQYF.

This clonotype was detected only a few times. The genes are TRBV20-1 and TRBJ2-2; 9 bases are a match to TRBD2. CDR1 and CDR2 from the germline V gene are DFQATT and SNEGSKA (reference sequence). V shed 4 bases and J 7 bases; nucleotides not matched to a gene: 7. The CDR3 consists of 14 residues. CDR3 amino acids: CSANVAGVVGELFF. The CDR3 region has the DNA TGCAGTGCTAACGTAGCGGGAGTTGTCGGGGAGCTGTTTTTT.

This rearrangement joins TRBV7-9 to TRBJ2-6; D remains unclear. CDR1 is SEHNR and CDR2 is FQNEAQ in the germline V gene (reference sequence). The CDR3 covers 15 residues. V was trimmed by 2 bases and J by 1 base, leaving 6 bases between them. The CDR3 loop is CASSLSQSGANVLTF. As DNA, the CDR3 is TGTGCCAGCAGCTTATCCCAGTCTGGGGCCAACGTCCTGACTTTC.

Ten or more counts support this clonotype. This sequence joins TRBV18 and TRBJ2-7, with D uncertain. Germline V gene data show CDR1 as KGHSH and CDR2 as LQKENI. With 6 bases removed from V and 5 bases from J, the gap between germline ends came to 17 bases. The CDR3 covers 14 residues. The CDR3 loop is CASSKADSKNEQYF. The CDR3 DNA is TGTGCCAGCTCGAAGGCGGATAGCAAGAACGAGCAGTACTTC.

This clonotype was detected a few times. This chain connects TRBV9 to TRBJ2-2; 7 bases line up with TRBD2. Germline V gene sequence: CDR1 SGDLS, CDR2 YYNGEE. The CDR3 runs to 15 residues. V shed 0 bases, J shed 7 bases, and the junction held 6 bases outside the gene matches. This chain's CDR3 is CASSVEGGRGGELFF. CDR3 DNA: TGTGCCAGCAGCGTAGAGGGAGGGCGTGGCGGGGAGCTGTTTTTT.

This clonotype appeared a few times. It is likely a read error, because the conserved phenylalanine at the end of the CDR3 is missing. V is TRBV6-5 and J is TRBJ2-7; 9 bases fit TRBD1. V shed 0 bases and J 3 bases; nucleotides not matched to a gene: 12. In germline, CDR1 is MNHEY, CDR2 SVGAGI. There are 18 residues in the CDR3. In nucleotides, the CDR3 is TGTGCCAGCAGTTACTCGCCCACGGACAGGGGAACGCACTACGAGCAGTACCTC. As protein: CASSYSPTDRGTHYEQYL.